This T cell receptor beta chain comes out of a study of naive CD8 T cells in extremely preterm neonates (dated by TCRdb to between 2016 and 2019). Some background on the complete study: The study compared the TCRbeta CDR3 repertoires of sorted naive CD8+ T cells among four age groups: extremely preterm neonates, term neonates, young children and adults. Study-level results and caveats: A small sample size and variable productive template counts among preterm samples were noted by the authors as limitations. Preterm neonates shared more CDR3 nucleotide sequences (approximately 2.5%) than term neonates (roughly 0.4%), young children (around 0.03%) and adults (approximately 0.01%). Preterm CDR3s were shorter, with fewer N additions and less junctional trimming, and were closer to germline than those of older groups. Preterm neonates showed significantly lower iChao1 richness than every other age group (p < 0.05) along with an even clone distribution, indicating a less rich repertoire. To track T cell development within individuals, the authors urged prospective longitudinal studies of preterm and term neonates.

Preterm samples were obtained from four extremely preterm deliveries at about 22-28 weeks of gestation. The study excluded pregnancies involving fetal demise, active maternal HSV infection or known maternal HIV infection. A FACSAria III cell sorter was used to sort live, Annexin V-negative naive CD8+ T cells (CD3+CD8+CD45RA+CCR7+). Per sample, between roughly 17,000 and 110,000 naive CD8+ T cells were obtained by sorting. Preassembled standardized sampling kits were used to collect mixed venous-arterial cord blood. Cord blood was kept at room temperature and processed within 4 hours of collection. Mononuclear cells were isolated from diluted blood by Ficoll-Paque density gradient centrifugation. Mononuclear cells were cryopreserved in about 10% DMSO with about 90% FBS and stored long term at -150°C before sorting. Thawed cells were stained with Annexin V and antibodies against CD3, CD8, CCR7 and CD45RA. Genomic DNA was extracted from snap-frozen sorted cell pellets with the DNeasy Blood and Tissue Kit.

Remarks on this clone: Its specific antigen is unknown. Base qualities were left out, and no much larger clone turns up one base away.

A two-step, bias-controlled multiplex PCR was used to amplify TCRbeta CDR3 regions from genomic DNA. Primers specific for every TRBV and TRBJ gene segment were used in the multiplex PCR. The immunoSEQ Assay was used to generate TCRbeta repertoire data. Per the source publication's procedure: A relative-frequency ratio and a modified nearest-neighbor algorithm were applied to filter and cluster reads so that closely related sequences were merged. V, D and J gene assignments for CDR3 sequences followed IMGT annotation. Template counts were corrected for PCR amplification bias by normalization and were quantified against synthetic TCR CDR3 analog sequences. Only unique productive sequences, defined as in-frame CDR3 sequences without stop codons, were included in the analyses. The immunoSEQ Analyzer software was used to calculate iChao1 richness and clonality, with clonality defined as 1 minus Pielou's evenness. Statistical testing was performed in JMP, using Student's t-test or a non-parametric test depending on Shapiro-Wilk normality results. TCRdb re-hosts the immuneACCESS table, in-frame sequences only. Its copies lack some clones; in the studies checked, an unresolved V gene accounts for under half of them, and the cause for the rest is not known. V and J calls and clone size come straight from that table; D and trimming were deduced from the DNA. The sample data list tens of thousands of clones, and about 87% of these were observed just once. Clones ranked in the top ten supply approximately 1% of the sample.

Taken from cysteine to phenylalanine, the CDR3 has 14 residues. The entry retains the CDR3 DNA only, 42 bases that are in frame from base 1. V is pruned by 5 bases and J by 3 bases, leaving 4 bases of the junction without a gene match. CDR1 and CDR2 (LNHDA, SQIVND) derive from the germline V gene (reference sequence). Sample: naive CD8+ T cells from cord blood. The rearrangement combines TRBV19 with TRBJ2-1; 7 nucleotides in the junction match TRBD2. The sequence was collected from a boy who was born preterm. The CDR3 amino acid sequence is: CASSSTSYYNEQFF. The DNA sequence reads TGTGCCAGTAGTTCGACTAGCTACTACAATGAGCAGTTCTTC.